The 30 T cell receptor beta chains listed next were all sequenced from one sample in a study of beta chain features in type 1 diabetes. Whole-study results and caveats: TCRB CDR3s from Type 1 diabetes patients were moderately but significantly shorter in all four CD4+ subsets.

Antigen specificity for these receptors is unknown. Expressed TCRB transcripts were sequenced after all isolated RNA was converted to cDNA. Profiling relied on immunoSEQ multiplex PCR, and the TCRdb table lists in-frame clones only, not all of them. The repertoire holds a few hundred thousand clones, about 14% seen once, with 0.015% in the top ten. The sequenced material came from naive CD4+ T cells from blood. These receptors originate from a woman between 18 and 29 years old with type 1 diabetes.

The chain has TRBV2 and TRBJ2-1; 14 positions agree with TRBD2. CDR1 and CDR2 from the germline V gene are SNHLY and FYNNEI. Germline trimming cut 0 bases from V and 4 bases from J; bases unmatched to any gene: 11. CDR3 length: 20 residues. For the CDR3, the DNA is TGTGCCAGCAGTGAAGCGCTATATGGACTAGCGGGAGGCCTATACAATGAGCAGTTCTTC. It specifies CASSEALYGLAGGLYNEQFF.

This clone turned up a few times. The chain is built from TRBV4-3 and TRBJ2-3; D gene ambiguous. Germline V gene lookup returns CDR1 LGHNA and CDR2 YSLEER. Trimming pared 0 bases from V and 0 bases from J, leaving 7 bases between. This CDR3 region has 15 residues. CDR3 nucleotides: TGCGCCAGCAGCCAAGACTTATCCAGCACAGATACGCAGTATTTT. Residues: CASSQDLSSTDTQYF.

V is TRBV5-4 and J is TRBJ1-1, with D maybe TRBD1 (6 bases). Between the trimmed V and J ends, which lost 3 bases and 5 bases, there was a span of 14 bases. The germline CDR1 and CDR2 sequences are SGHNT and YYREEE (reference sequence). CDR3 length equals 14 residues. The CDR3 bases are TGTGCCAGCAGCTCCCGGGGGGCAGGGACTGAAGCTTTCTTT. It yields the protein CASSSRGAGTEAFF.

The rearrangement joins TRBV29-1 to TRBJ2-2, with TRBD2 matching over 13 bases. This CDR3 region has 16 residues. The V segment lost 5 bases and the J segment 4 bases; nucleotides outside the gene matches: 7. The V gene's germline CDR1 is SQVTM and CDR2 ANQGSEA. The CDR3 coding sequence is TGCAGCGTTCAGGGACTAGCGGGACTGGGCACCGGGGAGCTGTTTTTT. Protein: CSVQGLAGLGTGELFF.

This clone was counted between two and nine times. J is TRBJ2-7 and V is TRBV30; 9 bases fit TRBD1. The V gene's germline CDR1 is GTSNPN and CDR2 SVGIG (reference sequence). CDR3 size: 12 residues. The V and J ends lost 8 bases and 9 bases, in that order; junction bases with no gene match: 11. The CDR3: CARKDRGIGQYF. The DNA of the CDR3 is TGTGCCCGAAAGGACAGGGGTATTGGGCAGTACTTC.

The chain employs TRBV5-4 and TRBJ2-3; 7 positions match TRBD2. CDR1 SGHNT and CDR2 YYREEE come from the germline V gene (reference sequence). Trimming at V came to 0 bases and at J to 4 bases, leaving 11 bases not matched to a gene. The CDR3 is 17 amino acids. The CDR3 DNA is TGTGCCAGCAGCTTGGATCCGCGGGGCGGGAGCGCAGATACGCAGTATTTT. It translates to CASSLDPRGGSADTQYF. Full variable domain (outside the CDR3, taken from reference TRBV5-4 and TRBJ2-3): ETGVTQSPTHLIKTRGQQVTLRCSSQSGHNTVSWYQQALGQGPQFIFQYYREEENGRGNFPPRFSGLQFPNYSSELNVNALELDDSALYLCASSLDPRGGSADTQYFGPGTRLTVL.

This clone was detected only a few times. The rearrangement joins TRBV4-3 to TRBJ2-2; 8 bases are shared with TRBD2. Trimming took 0 bases from V and 5 from J; bases not matched to a gene: 8. CDR1 and CDR2 (germline): LGHNA, YSLEER. The CDR3 totals 17 residues. The CDR3 protein is CASSQDLGSGRTGELFF. The CDR3 bases are TGCGCCAGCAGCCAAGATCTGGGGAGCGGGAGAACCGGGGAGCTGTTTTTT.

This clone was detected only a few times. The CDR3 here is CASSVDDLGETQYF. CDR3 sequence (DNA): TGTGCCAGCAGCGTAGATGACTTGGGAGAGACCCAGTACTTC. V and J are TRBV9 and TRBJ2-5; D is undetermined. The germline gives CDR1 SGDLS, CDR2 YYNGEE. V shed 0 bases and J shed 4 bases, with 10 bases lying between them. The CDR3 covers 14 residues.

V is TRBV7-9 and J is TRBJ2-1; the D gene is possibly TRBD1 (6 bases). V was pared by 4 bases and J by 13 bases, with 11 bases between. The CDR3 loop spans 11 amino acids. The germline V gene encodes CDR1 SEHNR and CDR2 FQNEAQ (reference sequence). The CDR3 protein is CASSWDIKQFF. Written as DNA, the CDR3 is TGTGCCAGCAGCTGGGACATTAAACAGTTCTTC.

The chain carries TRBV5-1 and TRBJ2-1, with TRBD2 identical over 14 bases. The trim removed 4 bases at V and 6 bases at J, leaving 12 bases unmatched. Germline V gene sequence: CDR1 SGHRS, CDR2 YFSETQ. There are 18 residues in the CDR3. CDR3 DNA: TGCGCCAGCAGCCCGGGACTAGCGGGAGATGTGGTTCGCAATGAGCAGTTCTTC. Its protein product is CASSPGLAGDVVRNEQFF.

This clone has more than one count but fewer than ten. The chain uses TRBV11-3 and TRBJ2-3; 8 bases agree with TRBD1. This CDR3 region has 15 residues. The junction had 4 bases not matched to a gene; V was cut back by 5 bases and J by 0 bases. CDR1 and CDR2 (germline): SGHNT, YENEEA. The CDR3 spells CASSPRQGSTDTQYF. The CDR3 coding sequence is TGTGCCAGCAGCCCTCGACAGGGGAGCACAGATACGCAGTATTTT. Filled out from reference TRBV11-3 and TRBJ2-3, the complete variable domain reads EAGVVQSPRYKIIEKKQPVAFWCNPISGHNTLYWYLQNLGQGPELLIRYENEEAVDDSQLPKDRFSAERLKGVDSTLKIQPAELGDSAVYLCASSPRQGSTDTQYFGPGTRLTVL.

The chain couples TRBV30 to TRBJ2-5; TRBD1 agrees at 9 bases. Trimming removed 2 bases from V and 1 base from J; junction bases left unmatched: 5. Looked up from germline, CDR1 is GTSNPN and CDR2 is SVGIG (reference sequence). The CDR3 consists of 15 residues. CDR3 bases: TGTGCCTGGAGTAGGACAGGGGTTCTCCAAGAGACCCAGTACTTC. Translation: CAWSRTGVLQETQYF. Full variable domain (rest looked up from reference TRBV30 and TRBJ2-5): SQTIHQWPATLVQPVGSPLSLECTVEGTSNPNLYWYRQAAGRGLQLLFYSVGIGQISSEVPQNLSASRPQDRQFILSSKKLLLSDSGFYLCAWSRTGVLQETQYFGPGTRLLVL.

The chain employs TRBV28 and TRBJ2-1, with a tentative D call TRBD1 (6 bases). The V and J ends lost 8 bases and 4 bases respectively, with 12 bases between them. Germline CDR1 reads MDHEN; CDR2 reads SYDVKM. The CDR3 runs 13 residues. CDR3 coding DNA: TGTGCCAGCTTGGGACACCCTTACAATGAGCAGTTCTTC. Its translation is CASLGHPYNEQFF.

CDR3 DNA: TGCGCCAGCAGCTTGGAGGGAGCGGGAGACATTCAGTACTTC. Protein: CASSLEGAGDIQYF. This rearrangement joins TRBV5-1 to TRBJ2-4; 8 nucleotides align to TRBD2. The V gene end was trimmed by 0 bases and the J gene end by 8 bases; junction bases not matched to a gene: 4. The CDR3 consists of 14 residues. CDR1 is SGHRS, CDR2 YFSETQ, per germline.

The CDR3 spells CASGLSGEQYF. In DNA, the CDR3 is TGTGCCAGTGGACTATCGGGCGAGCAGTACTTC. The chain has TRBV19 and TRBJ2-7, with D perhaps TRBD2 (6 bases). This CDR3 region has 11 residues. CDR1 is LNHDA, CDR2 SQIVND, per germline (reference sequence). Trimming took 8 bases from V and 6 from J, leaving 11 bases between them.

J is TRBJ1-5 and V is TRBV5-1; TRBD1 might be the D (5 bases). This CDR3 is built from 15 residues. CDR1 is SGHRS, CDR2 YFSETQ, per germline. The V and J ends lost 2 bases and 2 bases respectively, with 11 bases between them. The DNA for the CDR3 is TGCGCCAGCAGCTTTGGGGGGGTCGGCAATCAGCCCCAGCATTTT. This gives the protein CASSFGGVGNQPQHF. The full variable domain, with the rest looked up from reference TRBV5-1 and TRBJ1-5, is KAGVTQTPRYLIKTRGQQVTLSCSPISGHRSVSWYQQTPGQGLQFLFEYFSETQRNKGNFPGRFSGRQFSNSRSEMNVSTLELGDSALYLCASSFGGVGNQPQHFGDGTRLSIL.

This clone was detected only a few times. The genes are TRBV6-6 and TRBJ2-3; D is perhaps TRBD2 (5 bases). Trimming left V 6 bases short and J 4 bases short, with 20 bases between. Germline assignment: CDR1 MNHNY and CDR2 SVGAGI (reference sequence). This CDR3 spans 16 amino acids. CDR3 nucleotide sequence: TGTGCCAGCAGCCCAATCCGGCGGGTTGCCGCAGATACGCAGTATTTT. This sequence encodes CASSPIRRVAADTQYF.

This clone was counted between two and nine times. J is TRBJ1-2 and V is TRBV6-5; 8 bases are shared with TRBD1. CDR1 and CDR2 (germline): MNHEY, SVGAGI. The CDR3 extends over 14 amino acids. V lost 6 bases, J lost 4 bases, and 7 bases stayed unmatched. In DNA form, the CDR3 reads TGTGCCAGCAGACCCTCAGGGGGCGTCTATGGCTACACCTTC. Amino acids: CASRPSGGVYGYTF.

The chain links TRBV7-2 to TRBJ2-3; D not certain. This CDR3 is 14 amino acids long. Trimming removed 1 base from V and 1 base from J, with 6 bases in between. CDR1 is SGHTA, CDR2 FQGNSA, per germline. CDR3 sequence (DNA): TGTGCCAGCAGCTTAGGGGCTGGCACAGATACGCAGTATTTT. Residues: CASSLGAGTDTQYF.

This clone was observed a handful of times. The J gene is TRBJ2-7, the V gene TRBV27; weak D call: TRBD2 (5 bases). The CDR3 covers 16 residues. Germline V CDR1 and CDR2: MNHEY, SMNVEV (reference sequence). Trimming left V 3 bases short and J 5 bases short, with 20 bases between. CDR3 sequence (DNA): TGTGCCAGCAGTTTGACCGCCTCTGGAGGATTGGACGAGCAGTACGTC. Its protein is CASSLTASGGLDEQYV.

This clone was seen a handful of times. The chain combines TRBV2 with TRBJ1-2, with 9 positions matching TRBD1. V lost 7 bases, J lost 8 bases, and 14 bases stayed unmatched. The length of the CDR3 is 15 residues. Germline V gives CDR1 SNHLY, CDR2 FYNNEI. CDR3 sequence reads: CASTAGQGLLRGYTF. The CDR3 bases are TGTGCCAGCACCGCCGGACAGGGGCTTTTGAGAGGCTACACCTTC.

V usage is TRBV11-2 and J usage is TRBJ2-1; 10 nucleotides agree with TRBD1. Germline V gene data show CDR1 as SGHAT and CDR2 as FQNNGV. The trim removed 5 bases at V and 14 bases at J, leaving 15 bases unmatched. The CDR3 has 15 amino acids. CDR3 region: CASSIRQGAASSEFF. DNA for the CDR3: TGTGCCAGCAGCATACGACAGGGGGCGGCTAGTTCTGAGTTCTTC.

V usage is TRBV19 and J usage is TRBJ1-2; D is perhaps TRBD1 (5 bases). CDR1 and CDR2 (germline): LNHDA, SQIVND (reference sequence). The CDR3 has 14 amino acids. The V end lost 4 bases, the J end lost 2 bases, and 11 bases lay between the germline ends. Here the CDR3 DNA reads TGTGCCAGTAGTAGTCAAGGGGCCAACTATGGCTACACCTTC. Translating it yields CASSSQGANYGYTF.

This clone was counted only a few times. The chain is built from TRBV9 and TRBJ1-5; D is possibly TRBD1 (6 bases). The germline gives CDR1 SGDLS, CDR2 YYNGEE. The CDR3 covers 14 residues. Trimming took off 2 bases at V and 6 bases at J, with 12 bases between the two ends. CDR3 coding DNA: TGTGCCAGCAGCGTTTCAGGGGCAAGTCAGCCCCAGCATTTT. Protein: CASSVSGASQPQHF.

The chain joins TRBV2 to TRBJ1-5; D not certain. Germline V gene sequence: CDR1 SNHLY, CDR2 FYNNEI. Trimming shortened V by 3 bases and J by 5 bases, and 17 bases separated the two germline ends. The CDR3 is 16 residues long. For the CDR3, the DNA is TGTGCCAGCAGTGATTTCGGGTACTTTCCGGATCAGCCCCAGCATTTT. Translated: CASSDFGYFPDQPQHF.

The chain combines TRBV20-1 with TRBJ2-1; unclear D gene. In germline, CDR1 is DFQATT, CDR2 SNEGSKA (reference sequence). CDR3 length equals 10 residues. Trimming took 4 bases from V and 7 from J, leaving 5 bases between them. The chain's CDR3 is CSAIKNEQFF. The CDR3 region has the DNA TGCAGTGCTATTAAAAATGAGCAGTTCTTC.

V is TRBV29-1 and J is TRBJ2-5, with TRBD1 matching over 7 bases. The CDR3 runs 12 residues. The V gene end was trimmed by 6 bases and the J gene end by 1 base; junction bases not matched to a gene: 2. Germline values: CDR1 SQVTM, CDR2 ANQGSEA. Written as DNA, the CDR3 is TGCAGCGTGTGGGACAGCCAAGAGACCCAGTACTTC. This sequence encodes CSVWDSQETQYF.

The J gene is TRBJ2-1, the V gene TRBV11-2, with 9 bases aligning to TRBD2. The germline CDR1 and CDR2 sequences are SGHAT and FQNNGV. This CDR3 region has 17 residues. Germline trimming cut 4 bases from V and 3 bases from J; bases unmatched to any gene: 10. In DNA form, the CDR3 reads TGTGCCAGCAGCTCCCTCTCCGGACTAGCGAGCTACAATGAGCAGTTCTTC. Residues: CASSSLSGLASYNEQFF.

This clone was observed a few times. The rearrangement uses TRBV5-1 and TRBJ2-7; 10 nucleotides agree with TRBD2. The germline V gene encodes CDR1 SGHRS and CDR2 YFSETQ. The CDR3 has 16 amino acids. The V and J ends lost 4 bases and 0 bases, in that order; junction bases with no gene match: 7. This chain's CDR3 is CASSRDSGRNSYEQYF. CDR3 in DNA: TGCGCCAGCAGCCGAGATAGCGGGAGGAACTCCTACGAGCAGTACTTC.

This clone was seen only a few times. The V and J genes are TRBV28 and TRBJ2-7; 7 bases align to TRBD2. V lost 7 bases to trimming and J lost 5 bases; unmatched junction nucleotides: 8. Germline V gene data show CDR1 as MDHEN and CDR2 as SYDVKM. The CDR3 covers 13 residues. In nucleotides, the CDR3 is TGTGCCAGCACGCGCGGGAGCTTGGACGAGCAGTACTTC. Its translation is CASTRGSLDEQYF.